This T cell receptor (beta chain) was profiled in a study of glioma-infiltrating T cells after dendritic cell vaccination. At the level of the study: Samples are from glioblastoma patients in Phase I and II dendritic cell vaccine trials. Dendritic cells derived from monocytes and pulsed with autologous tumor lysate formed the vaccine.

Method: immunoSEQ multiplex PCR; TCRdb's copy keeps in-frame clones and lacks some. The table records roughly 100,000 clones, around 90% of them present only once. The time point here: after dendritic cell vaccination, including at tumor progression/relapse. The clonotype was recovered from a human donor with glioblastoma. Source: blood, taken after dendritic cell vaccination.

This chain's CDR3 is CASSFGGGGMGNEQFF. The DNA for the CDR3 is TGTGCCAGCAGCTTTGGCGGAGGGGGCATGGGCAATGAGCAGTTCTTC. This chain connects TRBV11-3 to TRBJ2-1; perhaps TRBD1 as D (7 bases). V lost 3 bases and J 6 bases, leaving 18 bases between the germline ends. CDR1 is SGHNT, CDR2 YENEEA, per germline. This CDR3 contains 16 residues.